In its sample, the clone carrying this TCR beta chain was seen many times. This entry is derived from a study of quantifying T cell responses using KT2 cells. Study summary: RNA was reverse transcribed with TCR alpha and beta constant-region primers. The second PCR was a qPCR stopped at a predetermined fluorescence threshold.

Each cDNA got a UMI-containing oligo ligated at its 3' end. The first PCR ran roughly 4 cycles with an equimolar RC1.1 and RC1.2 beta primer mix. A single record per CDR3 protein comes from TCRdb applying MiXCR to the UMI-ligation and nested PCR reads. Of 42,000 or so distinct CDR3 sequences listed, about 18% are singletons. This CDR3 has 13 residues. Germline-derived CDR1 and CDR2 are GTSNPN and SVGIG (reference sequence). Trimming at V came to 4 bases and at J to 3 bases, leaving 0 bases not matched to a gene. Sequencing was performed on PBMCs spiked with cells of the T cell clone KT2. The chain uses TRBV30 and TRBJ2-1, with TRBD2 identical over 10 bases. The sequence came from a human donor. The CDR3 nucleotides are TGTGCCTGGACTAGCGGGAGCTACAATGAGCAGTTCTTC. Its translation is CAWTSGSYNEQFF. The full variable domain, rest sourced from reference TRBV30 and TRBJ2-1, is SQTIHQWPATLVQPVGSPLSLECTVEGTSNPNLYWYRQAAGRGLQLLFYSVGIGQISSEVPQNLSASRPQDRQFILSSKKLLLSDSGFYLCAWTSGSYNEQFFGPGTRLTVL.